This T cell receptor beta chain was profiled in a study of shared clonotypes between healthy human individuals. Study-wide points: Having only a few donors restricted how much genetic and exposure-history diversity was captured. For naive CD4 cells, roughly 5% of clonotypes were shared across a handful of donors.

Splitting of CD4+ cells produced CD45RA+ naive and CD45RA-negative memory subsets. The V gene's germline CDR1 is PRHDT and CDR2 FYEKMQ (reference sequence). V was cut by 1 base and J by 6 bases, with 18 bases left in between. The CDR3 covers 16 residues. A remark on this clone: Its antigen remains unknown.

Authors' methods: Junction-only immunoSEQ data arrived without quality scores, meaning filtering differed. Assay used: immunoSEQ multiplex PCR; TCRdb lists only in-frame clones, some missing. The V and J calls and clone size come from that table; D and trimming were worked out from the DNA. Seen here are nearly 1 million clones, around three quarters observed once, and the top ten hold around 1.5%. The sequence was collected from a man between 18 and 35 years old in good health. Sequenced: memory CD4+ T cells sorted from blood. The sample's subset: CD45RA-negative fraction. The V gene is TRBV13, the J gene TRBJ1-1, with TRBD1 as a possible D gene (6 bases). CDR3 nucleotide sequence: TGTGCCAGCAGCTTAGAAAGAATAGGGGGAGGGGCTGAAGCTTTCTTT. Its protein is CASSLERIGGGAEAFF.